This entry lists 27 T cell receptor beta chains sequenced from one sample in a study of technical replicates of blood from four donors. The method was immunoSEQ multiplex PCR; TCRdb's version includes in-frame clones alone and lacks a portion of them. The table lists approximately 52,000 clones, roughly 84% of them singletons. The specimen sequenced was PBMCs. The receptors were sampled from a human donor in good health. Some clones in this sample may be carry-over from other donors' samples.

The J gene is TRBJ1-2, the V gene TRBV7-2; no reliable D call. Germline V lookup: CDR1 SGHTA, CDR2 FQGNSA. Between the trimmed V and J ends, which lost 5 bases and 0 bases, there was a span of 13 bases. This CDR3 region has 15 residues. CDR3 sequence reads: CASSTRANANYGYTF. CDR3 in DNA: TGTGCCAGCAGCACTAGGGCGAACGCTAACTATGGCTACACCTTC.

The chain combines TRBV19 with TRBJ2-3; tentatively, D is TRBD2 (6 bases). There are 14 residues in the CDR3. The V gene's germline CDR1 is LNHDA and CDR2 SQIVND (reference sequence). The V and J ends lost 1 base and 2 bases respectively, with 7 bases between them. The CDR3 DNA reads TGTGCCAGTAGTATAGGGAGGGACACAGATACGCAGTATTTT. Amino acids: CASSIGRDTDTQYF.

This chain joins TRBV5-1 and TRBJ2-5; 8 positions match TRBD2. Germline V CDR1 and CDR2: SGHRS, YFSETQ. With V trimmed by 4 bases and J by 7 bases, 18 bases remained unmatched. There are 17 residues in the CDR3. The CDR3 DNA sequence: TGCGCCAGCAGCCGGGGACTAGAGGGGGGAATTCAGGGGACCCAGTACTTC. Its protein is CASSRGLEGGIQGTQYF.

This clone was picked up a small number of times. In DNA form, the CDR3 reads TGTGCCAGCAGCCTTCTTGCTGGGGGGGCTAATGAAAAACTGTTTTTT. Residues: CASSLLAGGANEKLFF. The rearrangement links TRBV5-4 to TRBJ1-4; maybe TRBD1 (5 bases). The CDR3 is 16 amino acids. CDR1 is SGHNT and CDR2 is YYREEE in the germline V gene (reference sequence). Trimming shortened V by 4 bases and J by 3 bases, and 16 bases separated the two germline ends.

The chain has TRBV7-2 and TRBJ2-5, with D unclear. V was shortened by 3 bases and J by 2 bases, with 4 bases between the two germline ends. The CDR3 is 12 residues long. In germline, CDR1 is SGHTA, CDR2 FQGNSA. CDR3 residues: CASSFTQETQYF. In DNA form, the CDR3 reads TGTGCCAGCAGCTTTACTCAAGAGACCCAGTACTTC.

The V and J genes are TRBV14 and TRBJ2-3, with TRBD1 matching over 8 bases. CDR1 and CDR2 from the germline V gene are SGHDN and FVKESK. The CDR3 runs 16 residues. V gave up 0 bases and J gave up 5 bases; unmatched junction bases: 7. CDR3 bases: TGTGCCAGCAGCCAAGATCTCGGACAGGGAAGAGATACGCAGTATTTT. Amino acid sequence: CASSQDLGQGRDTQYF.

The chain uses TRBV18 and TRBJ1-5, with unresolved D. The CDR3 is made up of 13 amino acids. Germline V gives CDR1 KGHSH, CDR2 LQKENI. Trimming pared 3 bases from V and 3 bases from J, leaving 6 bases between. The CDR3 reads CASSPNNNQPQHF. CDR3 sequence (DNA): TGTGCCAGCTCACCTAACAACAATCAGCCCCAGCATTTT.

The gene calls are TRBV29-1 and TRBJ2-7, with D maybe TRBD1 (5 bases). The V and J ends lost 2 bases and 5 bases respectively, with 13 bases between them. Per the germline V gene, CDR1 is SQVTM and CDR2 is ANQGSEA. The CDR3 runs to 13 residues. This chain's CDR3 is CSVELQGMDEQYF. As DNA, the CDR3 is TGCAGCGTTGAACTTCAGGGAATGGACGAGCAGTACTTC.

The rearrangement links TRBV6-5 to TRBJ2-7, with 8 bases lining up with TRBD2. The germline gives CDR1 MNHEY, CDR2 SVGAGI. This CDR3 spans 15 amino acids. V was clipped by 0 bases and J by 2 bases; unmatched bases: 3. CDR3: CASSYSRAGAYEQYF. In nucleotides, the CDR3 is TGTGCCAGCAGTTACTCGAGAGCGGGAGCCTACGAGCAGTACTTC.

The genes are TRBV19 and TRBJ2-1, with 9 positions matching TRBD1. V lost 3 bases and J lost 7; bases outside the gene matches: 4. The CDR3 totals 14 residues. From germline, CDR1 is LNHDA and CDR2 SQIVND (reference sequence). CDR3 sequence (DNA): TGTGCCAGTAGTATCTGGGACAGGGTGAATGAGCAGTTCTTC. Its protein is CASSIWDRVNEQFF.

A single count supports this clone. The CDR3 nucleotides read TGTGCCAGCAGCGAGGGACAGTTCAATCAGCCCCAGCATTTT. Its translation: CASSEGQFNQPQHF. The V call is TRBV9, the J call TRBJ1-5; 7 nucleotides line up with TRBD1. The CDR3 runs to 14 residues. Germline V lookup: CDR1 SGDLS, CDR2 YYNGEE. V dropped 3 bases and J dropped 3; count of bases not matched to a gene: 3.

The J gene is TRBJ1-1, the V gene TRBV6-1, with TRBD1 matching 7 bases. Germline CDR1 reads MNHNS; CDR2 reads SASEGT. After removal of 7 bases from V and 0 bases from J, the junction contained 2 bases not matched to a gene. The CDR3 has 13 residues. The CDR3 sequence: CASKQGLNTEAFF. As DNA, the CDR3 is TGTGCCAGCAAACAGGGGCTGAACACTGAAGCTTTCTTT.

The chain carries TRBV27 and TRBJ1-5, with D hard to call. Germline CDR1 and CDR2: MNHEY and SMNVEV (reference sequence). The CDR3 has 18 residues. V gave up 4 bases and J gave up 6 bases, with 25 bases separating them. CDR3 residues: CASSSQTPEVGSRQPQHF. The CDR3 DNA reads as TGTGCCAGCAGTTCCCAAACCCCGGAGGTAGGATCTCGTCAGCCCCAGCATTTT.

The rearrangement uses TRBV30 and TRBJ1-2; D unclear. V lost 5 bases and J lost 2, with 9 bases in between. Per the germline V gene, CDR1 is GTSNPN and CDR2 is SVGIG (reference sequence). CDR3 length: 12 amino acids. The CDR3 DNA sequence: TGTGCCTGGTTCGGGGAGAACTATGGCTACACCTTC. It specifies CAWFGENYGYTF.

The chain has TRBV14 and TRBJ2-5, with a tentative D call TRBD2 (6 bases). Germline CDR1 is SGHDN and CDR2 is FVKESK. V was pared by 10 bases and J by 0 bases, with 15 bases between. The CDR3 runs to 14 residues. CDR3 region: CATNRDWYQETQYF. As DNA, the CDR3 is TGTGCCACTAACCGGGACTGGTACCAAGAGACCCAGTACTTC. The variable domain in full, completed from reference TRBV14 and TRBJ2-5, reads EAGVTQFPSHSVIEKGQTVTLRCDPISGHDNLYWYRRVMGKEIKFLLHFVKESKQDESGMPNNRFLAERTGGTYSTLKVQPAELEDSGVYFCATNRDWYQETQYFGPGTRLLVL.

Comments on this clone: The same CDR3 arises from other DNA sequences in this sample as well. The V call is TRBV5-1, the J call TRBJ2-1, with 9 nucleotides matching TRBD2. The CDR3 is made up of 14 amino acids. Germline lookup yields CDR1 SGHRS and CDR2 YFSETQ. V dropped 4 bases and J dropped 4; count of bases not matched to a gene: 3. The CDR3 region has the DNA TGCGCCAGCAGCCTTAGCGGGGGATACAATGAGCAGTTCTTC. Residues: CASSLSGGYNEQFF.

This clone was recorded only once. The chain joins TRBV5-4 to TRBJ1-5; a possible D gene is TRBD1 (6 bases). The CDR3 loop spans 13 amino acids. From germline, CDR1 is SGHNT and CDR2 YYREEE (reference sequence). The ends were cut back, 4 bases at V and 5 bases at J, with 10 bases in the middle. The CDR3 is CASSTGSDQPQHF. The CDR3 DNA reads as TGTGCCAGCAGCACAGGGTCGGATCAGCCCCAGCATTTT.

This chain joins TRBV29-1 and TRBJ1-2; 8 bases align to TRBD1. J gave up 11 bases and V 6 bases, and 8 bases lay outside the gene matches. The CDR3 contains 11 residues. Germline CDR1 and CDR2: SQVTM and ANQGSEA. The CDR3 DNA reads as TGCAGCGTGACAGGGGTCTTGGGGTACACCTTC. As protein: CSVTGVLGYTF.

The gene calls are TRBV10-3 and TRBJ1-1; no clear D. Germline V gene lookup returns CDR1 ENHRY and CDR2 SYGVKD. There are 14 residues in the CDR3. V was shortened by 11 bases and J by 3 bases, with 19 bases between the two germline ends. CDR3 sequence (DNA): TGTGCCGTACGTTACAGAGTTCCGGACACTGAAGCTTTCTTT. It translates to CAVRYRVPDTEAFF.

The CDR3 region is CASRLAGGRYEQYF. DNA of the CDR3: TGTGCCAGCCGACTAGCGGGGGGACGCTACGAGCAGTACTTC. The chain couples TRBV6-5 to TRBJ2-7; 13 nucleotides match TRBD2. Germline V gene data show CDR1 as MNHEY and CDR2 as SVGAGI. The CDR3 is 14 residues long. J gave up 3 bases and V 8 bases, and 4 bases lay outside the gene matches.

This clone was picked up a small number of times. The chain uses TRBV13 and TRBJ2-1; 9 bases line up with TRBD1. Looked up from germline, CDR1 is PRHDT and CDR2 is FYEKMQ (reference sequence). With 5 bases clipped from V and 9 bases from J, the junction kept 11 bases outside the gene matches. The length of the CDR3 is 15 residues. The CDR3 coding sequence is TGTGCCAGCAGCATTGAGGGACAGGGCACAAGTGAGCAGTTCTTC. It specifies CASSIEGQGTSEQFF. Supplemented by reference TRBV13 and TRBJ2-1, the full variable domain reads AAGVIQSPRHLIKEKRETATLKCYPIPRHDTVYWYQQGPGQDPQFLISFYEKMQSDKGSIPDRFSAQQFSDYHSELNMSSLELGDSALYFCASSIEGQGTSEQFFGPGTRLTVL.

V gene TRBV9 combines with J gene TRBJ2-1; 10 positions match TRBD2. The ends lost 0 bases at V and 9 bases at J; junction bases unmatched: 9. The CDR3 totals 16 residues. Germline values: CDR1 SGDLS, CDR2 YYNGEE. CDR3: CASSVVPAGGRSEQFF. CDR3 nucleotides: TGTGCCAGCAGCGTAGTCCCAGCGGGGGGGCGAAGTGAGCAGTTCTTC.

J is TRBJ2-2 and V is TRBV7-3; D call uncertain. Trimming stripped 2 bases from V and 6 bases from J, with 7 bases between. Looked up from germline, CDR1 is SGHTA and CDR2 is FQGTGA. The CDR3 has 13 residues. The CDR3 sequence is CASSLAGSGELFF. The CDR3 region has the DNA TGTGCCAGCAGCTTAGCTGGCTCCGGGGAGCTGTTTTTT.

The chain is built from TRBV6-6 and TRBJ1-1; TRBD1 matches 7 bases. Germline assignment: CDR1 MNHNY and CDR2 SVGAGI (reference sequence). Unmatched junction bases numbered 1, after V lost 6 bases and J lost 3 bases. CDR3 length: 12 residues. CDR3 nucleotide sequence: TGTGCCAGCAGACAGGGGTACACTGAAGCTTTCTTT. Its protein is CASRQGYTEAFF.

The rearrangement joins TRBV7-8 to TRBJ2-5; D remains unclear. Germline-derived CDR1 and CDR2 are SGHVS and FQNEAQ. V dropped 0 bases and J dropped 5 bases, with 13 bases sitting between them. CDR3 length: 15 residues. The CDR3 spells CASSLAGAVQETQYF. CDR3 bases: TGTGCCAGCAGCTTAGCTGGTGCGGTTCAGGAGACCCAGTACTTC.

The CDR3 spells CASSQNGGDTDTQYF. The CDR3 bases are TGTGCCAGCAGCCAAAACGGGGGGGACACAGATACGCAGTATTTT. The chain couples TRBV2 to TRBJ2-3; TRBD2 agrees at 8 bases. The CDR3 contains 15 residues. Germline CDR1 reads SNHLY; CDR2 reads FYNNEI. V lost 6 bases and J lost 2; bases outside the gene matches: 7.

The V and J genes are TRBV18 and TRBJ1-1; D is unclear. V lost 3 bases, J lost 5 bases, and 13 bases lay in between. The CDR3 covers 14 residues. Per the germline V gene, CDR1 is KGHSH and CDR2 is LQKENI. CDR3 sequence: CASSPINQETEAFF. CDR3 bases: TGTGCCAGCTCACCGATAAACCAAGAGACTGAAGCTTTCTTT.